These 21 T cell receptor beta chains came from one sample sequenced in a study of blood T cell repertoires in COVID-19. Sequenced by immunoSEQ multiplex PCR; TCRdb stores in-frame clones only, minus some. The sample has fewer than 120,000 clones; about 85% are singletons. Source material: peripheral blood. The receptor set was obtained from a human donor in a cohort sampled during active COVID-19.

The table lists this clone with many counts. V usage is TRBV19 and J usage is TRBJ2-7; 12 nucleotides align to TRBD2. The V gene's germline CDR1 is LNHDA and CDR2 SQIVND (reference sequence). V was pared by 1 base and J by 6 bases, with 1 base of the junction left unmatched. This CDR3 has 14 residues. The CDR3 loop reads CASSIGLAGVEQYF. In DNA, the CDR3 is TGTGCCAGTAGTATAGGACTAGCGGGAGTCGAGCAGTACTTC.

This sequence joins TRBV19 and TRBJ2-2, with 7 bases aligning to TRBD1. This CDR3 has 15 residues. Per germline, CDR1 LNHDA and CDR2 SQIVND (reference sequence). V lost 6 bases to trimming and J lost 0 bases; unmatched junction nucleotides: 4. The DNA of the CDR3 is TGTGCCAGTAGAATGGGGACAGCGAACACCGGGGAGCTGTTTTTT. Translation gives CASRMGTANTGELFF.

The CDR3 nucleotides read TGTGCCAGCAAGAGCGCTGGGACAGTAAATGAAAAACTGTTTTTT. Translation gives CASKSAGTVNEKLFF. The V call is TRBV11-2, the J call TRBJ1-4, with 7 bases fitting TRBD1. Germline V lookup: CDR1 SGHAT, CDR2 FQNNGV. The V and J ends lost 7 bases and 5 bases, in that order; junction bases with no gene match: 10. This CDR3 contains 15 residues.

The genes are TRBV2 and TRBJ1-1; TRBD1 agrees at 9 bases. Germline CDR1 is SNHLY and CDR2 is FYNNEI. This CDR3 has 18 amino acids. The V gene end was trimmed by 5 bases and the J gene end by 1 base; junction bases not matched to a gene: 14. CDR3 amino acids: CASSRVIRTGAGNTEAFF. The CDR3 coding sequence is TGTGCCAGCAGTCGGGTTATTCGGACAGGGGCCGGGAACACTGAAGCTTTCTTT.

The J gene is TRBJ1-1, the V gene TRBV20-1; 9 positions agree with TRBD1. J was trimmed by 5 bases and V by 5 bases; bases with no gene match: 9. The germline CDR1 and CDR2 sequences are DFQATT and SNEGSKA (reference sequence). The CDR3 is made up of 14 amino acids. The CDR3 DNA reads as TGCAGTGCTCGTGGCCGGGACAGGGTGACTGAAGCTTTCTTT. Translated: CSARGRDRVTEAFF.

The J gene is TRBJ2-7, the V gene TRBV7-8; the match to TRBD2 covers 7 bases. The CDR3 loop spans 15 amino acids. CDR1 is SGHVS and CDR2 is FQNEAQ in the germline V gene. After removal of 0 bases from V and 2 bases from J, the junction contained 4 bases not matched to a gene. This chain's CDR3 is CASSLASGGAYEQYF. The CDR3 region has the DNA TGTGCCAGCAGCTTAGCGTCTGGGGGGGCCTACGAGCAGTACTTC.

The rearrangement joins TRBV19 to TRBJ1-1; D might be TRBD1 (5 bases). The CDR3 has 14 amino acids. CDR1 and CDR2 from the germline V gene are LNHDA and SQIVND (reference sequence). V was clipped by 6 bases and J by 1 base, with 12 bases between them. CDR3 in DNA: TGTGCCAGTAGGGCCGGGACTGAGAACACTGAAGCTTTCTTT. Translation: CASRAGTENTEAFF.

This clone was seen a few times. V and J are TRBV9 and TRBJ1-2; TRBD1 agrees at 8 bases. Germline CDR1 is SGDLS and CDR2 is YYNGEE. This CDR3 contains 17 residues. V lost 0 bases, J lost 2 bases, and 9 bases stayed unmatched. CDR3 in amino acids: CASSVEAGGLINYGYTF. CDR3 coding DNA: TGTGCCAGCAGCGTAGAAGCAGGGGGCCTGATAAACTATGGCTACACCTTC.

The CDR3 region has the DNA TGTGCCAGCAGTAGCGGGAGGCGGTACGAGCAGTACTTC. Translated: CASSSGRRYEQYF. The chain recombines TRBV6-5 with TRBJ2-7; 9 bases line up with TRBD2. Looked up from germline, CDR1 is MNHEY and CDR2 is SVGAGI. V lost 5 bases and J lost 4; bases outside the gene matches: 3. This CDR3 region has 13 residues.

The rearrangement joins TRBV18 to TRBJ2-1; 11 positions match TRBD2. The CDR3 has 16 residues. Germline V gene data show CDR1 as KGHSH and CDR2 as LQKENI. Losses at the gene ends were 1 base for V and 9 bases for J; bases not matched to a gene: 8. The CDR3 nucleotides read TGTGCCAGCTCACCACTCCTAGCGGGAGGATTGGGTGAGCAGTTCTTC. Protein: CASSPLLAGGLGEQFF.

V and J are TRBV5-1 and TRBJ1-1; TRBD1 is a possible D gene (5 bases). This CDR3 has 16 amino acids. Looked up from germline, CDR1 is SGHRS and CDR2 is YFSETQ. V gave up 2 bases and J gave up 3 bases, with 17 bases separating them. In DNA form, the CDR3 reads TGCGCCAGCAGCTTTAGACAGAATTTGGTGGACACTGAAGCTTTCTTT. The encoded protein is CASSFRQNLVDTEAFF.

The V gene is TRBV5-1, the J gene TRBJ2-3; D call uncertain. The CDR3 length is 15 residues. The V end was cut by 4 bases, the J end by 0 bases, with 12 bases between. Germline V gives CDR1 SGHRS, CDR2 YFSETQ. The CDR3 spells CASSRGLPSTDTQYF. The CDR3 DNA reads TGCGCCAGCAGCCGCGGCCTACCAAGCACAGATACGCAGTATTTT.

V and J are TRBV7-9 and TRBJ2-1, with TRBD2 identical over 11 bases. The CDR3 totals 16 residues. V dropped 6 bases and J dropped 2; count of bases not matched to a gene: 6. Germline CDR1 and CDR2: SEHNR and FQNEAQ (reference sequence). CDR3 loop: CASRNSGRAAYNEQFF. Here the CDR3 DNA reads TGTGCCAGCAGAAATAGCGGGAGGGCAGCCTACAATGAGCAGTTCTTC. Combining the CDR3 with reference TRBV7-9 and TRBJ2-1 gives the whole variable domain DTGVSQNPRHKITKRGQNVTFRCDPISEHNRLYWYRQTLGQGPEFLTYFQNEAQLEKSRLLSDRFSAERPKGSFSTLEIQRTEQGDSAMYLCASRNSGRAAYNEQFFGPGTRLTVL.

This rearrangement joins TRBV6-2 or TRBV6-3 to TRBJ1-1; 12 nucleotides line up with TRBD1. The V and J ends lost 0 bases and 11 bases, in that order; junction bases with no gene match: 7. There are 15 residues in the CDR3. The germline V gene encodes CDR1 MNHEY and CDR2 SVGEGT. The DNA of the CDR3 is TGTGCCAGCAGTTACTCGGGACAGGGGGCTACTTCGGCTTTCTTT. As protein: CASSYSGQGATSAFF.

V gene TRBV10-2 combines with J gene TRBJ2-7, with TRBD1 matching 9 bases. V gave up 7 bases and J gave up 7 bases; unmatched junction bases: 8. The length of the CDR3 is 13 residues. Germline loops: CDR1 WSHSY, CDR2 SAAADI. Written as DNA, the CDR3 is TGCGCCAGCAATATTCTGACAGGGGGTGAGCAGTACTTC. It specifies CASNILTGGEQYF.

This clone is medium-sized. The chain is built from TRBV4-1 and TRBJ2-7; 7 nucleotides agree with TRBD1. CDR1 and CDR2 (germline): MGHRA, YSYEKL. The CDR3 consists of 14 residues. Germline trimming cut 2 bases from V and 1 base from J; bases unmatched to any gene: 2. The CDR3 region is CASSQSRGSYEQYF. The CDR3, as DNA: TGCGCCAGCAGCCAATCCAGGGGGTCCTACGAGCAGTACTTC.

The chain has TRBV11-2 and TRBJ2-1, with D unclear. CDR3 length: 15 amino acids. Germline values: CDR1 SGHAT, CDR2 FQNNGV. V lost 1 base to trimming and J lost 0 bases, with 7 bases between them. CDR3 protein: CASSLAPSSYNEQFF. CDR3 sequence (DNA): TGTGCCAGCAGCTTAGCTCCGAGCTCCTACAATGAGCAGTTCTTC.

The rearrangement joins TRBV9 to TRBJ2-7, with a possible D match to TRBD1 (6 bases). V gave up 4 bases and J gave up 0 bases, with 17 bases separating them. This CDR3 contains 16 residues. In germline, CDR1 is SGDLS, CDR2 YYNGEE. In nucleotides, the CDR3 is TGTGCCAGCAGCCTACACCCCGACAGGAGCTCCTACGAGCAGTACTTC. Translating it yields CASSLHPDRSSYEQYF.

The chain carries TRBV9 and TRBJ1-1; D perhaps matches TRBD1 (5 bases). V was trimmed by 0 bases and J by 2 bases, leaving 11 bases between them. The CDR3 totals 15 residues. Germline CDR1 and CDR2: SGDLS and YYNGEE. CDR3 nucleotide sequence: TGTGCCAGCAGCGTAGATACAGGCGCAAACACTGAAGCTTTCTTT. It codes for CASSVDTGANTEAFF.

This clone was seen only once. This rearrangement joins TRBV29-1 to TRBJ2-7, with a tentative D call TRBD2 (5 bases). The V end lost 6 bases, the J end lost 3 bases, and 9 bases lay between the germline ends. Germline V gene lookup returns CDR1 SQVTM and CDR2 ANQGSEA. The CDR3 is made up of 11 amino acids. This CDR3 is CSVFRGYEQYF. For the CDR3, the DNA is TGCAGCGTCTTCCGGGGCTACGAGCAGTACTTC.

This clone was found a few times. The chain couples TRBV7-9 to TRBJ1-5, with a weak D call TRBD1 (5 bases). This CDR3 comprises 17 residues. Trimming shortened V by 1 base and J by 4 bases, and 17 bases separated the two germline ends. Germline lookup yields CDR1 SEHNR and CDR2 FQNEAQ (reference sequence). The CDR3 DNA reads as TGTGCCAGCAGCTTAGTTCGGGGGAGCTTTCAAAATCAGCCCCAGCATTTT. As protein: CASSLVRGSFQNQPQHF.